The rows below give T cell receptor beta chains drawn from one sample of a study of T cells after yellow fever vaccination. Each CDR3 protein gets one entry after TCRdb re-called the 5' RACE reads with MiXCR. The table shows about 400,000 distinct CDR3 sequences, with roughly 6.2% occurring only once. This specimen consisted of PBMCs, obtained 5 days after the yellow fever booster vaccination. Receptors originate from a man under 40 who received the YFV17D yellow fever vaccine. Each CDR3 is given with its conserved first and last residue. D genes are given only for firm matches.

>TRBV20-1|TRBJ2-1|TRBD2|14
CSARGGGRYNEQFF
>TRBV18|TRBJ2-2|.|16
CASSPPGSANTGELFF
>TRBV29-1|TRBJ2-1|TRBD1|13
CSVEERGDRGAPF
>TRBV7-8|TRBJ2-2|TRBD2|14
CASKTSVNTGELVF
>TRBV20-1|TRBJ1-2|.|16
CSAPSTEQGSFDGYTF
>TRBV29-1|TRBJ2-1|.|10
CSGGDNEQFF
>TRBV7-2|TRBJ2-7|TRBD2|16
CASSLAGTSGFDEQYF
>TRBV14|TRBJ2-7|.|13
CASSHRAFYEQYF
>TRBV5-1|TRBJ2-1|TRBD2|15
CASSLAPKRESEQFF
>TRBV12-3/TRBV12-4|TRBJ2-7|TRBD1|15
CASSSPTRQGKEQYF
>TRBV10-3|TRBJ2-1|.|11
CAISERNEQFF
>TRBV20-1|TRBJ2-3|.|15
CSARGGGIYTDTQYF
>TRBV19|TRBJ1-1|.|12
CATWDLGTEAFF
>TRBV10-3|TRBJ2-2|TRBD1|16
CAISDPDRGGAGELFF
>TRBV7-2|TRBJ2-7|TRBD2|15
CASSGTSGGGYEQYF
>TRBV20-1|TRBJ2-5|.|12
CSARLSRGTQYF
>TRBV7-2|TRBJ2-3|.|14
CASSPTMPSDTQYF
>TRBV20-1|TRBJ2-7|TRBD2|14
CSAPLTSGKYEQYF
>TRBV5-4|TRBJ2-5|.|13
CASSSDRLETQYF
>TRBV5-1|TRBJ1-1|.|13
CASSLDRARVAFF
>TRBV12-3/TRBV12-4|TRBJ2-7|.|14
CASSFFDSGYEQYF
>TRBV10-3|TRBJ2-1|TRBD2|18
CAISLSLAGAGVKDEQFF
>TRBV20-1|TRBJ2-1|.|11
CSARQVLGQFF
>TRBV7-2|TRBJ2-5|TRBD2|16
CASSLGLAGGGETQYF
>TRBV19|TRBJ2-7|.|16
CASSPGGGRWIYEQYF
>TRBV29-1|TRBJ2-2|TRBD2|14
CSVETSENTGELFF
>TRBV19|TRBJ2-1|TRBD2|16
CASSISSGMGYNEQFF
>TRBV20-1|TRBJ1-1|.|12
CSVGKFNTEAFF
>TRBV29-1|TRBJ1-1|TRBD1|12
CSVGQGNTEAFF
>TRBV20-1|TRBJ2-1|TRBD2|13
CSATTSGGLRQFF
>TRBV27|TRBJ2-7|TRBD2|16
CASSPPLTGGTYEQYF
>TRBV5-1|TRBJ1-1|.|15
CASSRQPGADTEAFF
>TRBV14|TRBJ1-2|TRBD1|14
CASSQGQGGYGYTF
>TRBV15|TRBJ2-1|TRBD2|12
CATSRPPGLEFF
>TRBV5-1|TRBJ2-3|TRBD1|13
CASTWTGEDTQYF
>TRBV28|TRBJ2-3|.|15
CASRGWTASTDTQYF
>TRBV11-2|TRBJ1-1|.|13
CASSLEAPREAFF
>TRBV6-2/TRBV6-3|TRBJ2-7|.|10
CASSYSEQYF
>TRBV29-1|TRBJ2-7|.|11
CSVATRLGEYF
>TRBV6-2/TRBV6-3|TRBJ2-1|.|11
CASSYLYEQFF
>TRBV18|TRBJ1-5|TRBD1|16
CASSQGQGANNQPQHF
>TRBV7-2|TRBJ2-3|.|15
CASSLKVSHTDTQYF
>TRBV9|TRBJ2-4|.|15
CASSGQGGTKNIQYF
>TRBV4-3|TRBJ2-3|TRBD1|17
CASSQATQGERADTQYF
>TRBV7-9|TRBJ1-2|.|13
CASSVDRDYGYTF
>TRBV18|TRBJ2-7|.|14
CASSPGGRRYEQYF
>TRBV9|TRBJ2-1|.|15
CASSPYSGSYNEQFF
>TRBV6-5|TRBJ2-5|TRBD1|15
CASSYWDRFLGTQYF
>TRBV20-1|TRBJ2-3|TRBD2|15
CSAGILARITDTQYF
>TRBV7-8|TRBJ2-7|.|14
CASSFLSWPSEQYF